The present T cell receptor beta chain was sequenced within a study of cytomegalovirus exposure and HLA in healthy donors (dated by TCRdb to the late 2010s). About the investigation overall: According to an earlier analysis of 450 to 650 of the donors, about 190 million T cells yielded 117 million unique TCR beta sequences and around 300 Gb of sequence data. An earlier analysis of some 500 of the donors used high-throughput TCR beta sequencing to judge whether each TCR beta V gene segment behaved as functional or pseudogenic. All discovery cohort repertoires had been generated on a single sequencing platform. Genome-wide SNP genotypes for about 65% of the 666 donors were used in a later genetic analysis, which treated that subset as a discovery cohort. The genetic ancestry cluster associated with self-reported Caucasian donors included 81% of the roughly 360 genotyped donors. The study aimed to test whether cataloging public T cell receptors could reveal signatures of past pathogen exposure. To predict cytomegalovirus infection status, the study brought together high-throughput TCR immunosequencing, statistical association of individual TCRs with disease status, and machine learning. Typing coverage differed by locus: A, B, C, DRB1 and DQB1 were typed in about 629-640 donors, DQA1 in 500 to 550, DPA1 in some 570, and DPB1 in just under 480. Rather than drawing on any new phenotypic data, the later analysis identified candidate immune exposures from TCR beta sequences and the way those sequences occurred across donors. A later analysis re-examined previously published TCR beta repertoires from hundreds of donors and added high-resolution HLA genotyping to investigate patterns of TCR occurrence. Using immunosequencing, the study profiled T cell repertoires from 550 to 750 subjects and related those repertoires to cytomegalovirus serostatus. Alongside the repertoire data, information on donor age, sex, ethnicity and CMV serostatus was compiled. About 330 gigabases of sequencing data and around 85 million unique TCR sequences made up an early release that covered 500 to 700 HLA-typed donors. Four to six DR-DQ haplotypes were handled as single units for association and clustering, since linkage in the cohort was strong. Among about 390 genotyped donors of the cohort, an average of around 240,000 unique TCR beta nucleotide sequences were sequenced per donor, around 20% of them non-productive. Class I and class II HLA loci were covered by the typing at four-digit resolution. In addition to the first cohort of hundreds of subjects, a separate validation cohort of 100 to 150 different subjects was used. What the authors observed across the whole study: Correlated functional status among segregating V segments might be attributable to linkage disequilibrium, but an unknown experimental factor could not be ruled out. Roughly 17 rarely observed V segments, including chromosome 9 orphons, were excluded from the earlier analysis of a few hundred of the donors because counts were too low. A total of 150 or so TCR beta chains were listed by the study as associated with cytomegalovirus. In vitro tests confirmed that a few of the cytomegalovirus-associated TCR beta chains recognize cytomegalovirus antigens. This cohort had only TCR beta chains sequenced, and the lack of alpha or paired-chain data limited which features could be detected. In a later analysis, HLA-associated TCR beta chains were found to be more clonally expanded and to have lower generation probabilities than equally common non-associated chains. A further reported finding was that TCR beta sequences accurately predicted the HLA-A and HLA-B alleles for most subjects in the first cohort. The only immune exposure information available for the cohort was CMV serostatus. It was suggested by the authors that the approach could potentially be generalized to other disease states and immunological phenotypes. In a later genetic analysis, fewer N-insertions in productive TCRs were reported among donors in an Asian-associated ancestry cluster than the approximately 710-donor mean. In a later analysis, most CMV-associated TCR beta chains were found to appear HLA-restricted, with HLA associations seemingly driven largely by CMV exposure. In a later analysis, TCR association rates were found to vary across HLA loci, with the most associated TCRs seen for DRB1 alleles and the fewest for HLA-C alleles. HLA typing was unavailable for some donors at each locus, so association tests used only the typed subset. Some IMGT-functional V segments, including TRBV6-2 and TRBV6-3, could not be distinguished by the 87-base-pair reads and were therefore excluded. Broadly in line with IMGT annotations, most TCR beta V segments showed up in productive rearrangements about 87% or about 30% of the time in an earlier analysis of roughly 590 of the donors. The sequencing pipeline was judged likely to have produced a cluster of highly shared sequence variants as a technical artifact. Most TCR sequences were seen in very few donors, while some public TCRs were found in many individuals. Several of the top co-occurrence clusters appeared to be linked to parvovirus B19, influenza, CMV and Epstein-Barr virus, according to a later analysis. The classifier was reported to diagnose cytomegalovirus status with high specificity and sensitivity in both the original and validation cohorts. Presence/absence analyses assumed roughly uniform sequencing depth across donors, an assumption that may not hold. In a later genetic analysis, a missense DCLRE1C variant was associated with V-gene and J-gene trimming of TCR beta chains, and the association was replicated in an independent cohort. At a false discovery rate of 0.05, a later analysis linked 15,000 to 20,000 TCR beta sequences to specific HLA alleles. Strong co-occurrence of HLA alleles, especially DR and DQ, made assigning TCR associations to individual alleles difficult.

As concerns this clone: Its binding antigen is unknown. No clone much larger than this one lies a single base away; base qualities are absent.

The protocol used for the library was the immunoSEQ multiplex PCR assay. For the multiplex PCR, a mixture combining 60 forward primers for TCR Vbeta segments and 13 reverse primers for TCR Jbeta segments was used. The CDR3 region of rearranged TCR beta genes was amplified from genomic DNA by a multiplex PCR assay. The amplified TCR beta libraries were sequenced on the Illumina HiSeq System as 87-base-pair reads. As for how the authors treated the data: A later analysis counted approximately 76 million unique TCR beta chains across the 550 to 750 repertoires, and 9.5 million to 11 million of these chains were shared by at least two donors. A nearest-neighbor algorithm error-corrected the raw reads and collapsed the reads into unique sequences, merging closely related sequences to remove PCR and sequencing errors. CDR3 sequences were aligned to IMGT reference sequences to assign V, D and J gene segments. For a sequence to be retained, a match of at least six nucleotides was required to both a V gene segment and a J gene segment. A rearrangement was called productive if the CDR3 had no stop codons and remained in frame with V and J, and every other rearrangement was called non-productive. Following IMGT convention, CDR3 was defined as the stretch from the second conserved V-encoded cysteine to the conserved J-encoded phenylalanine. The earlier analysis of roughly 590 of the donors excluded sequences that lacked an unambiguous match to a single V gene segment. An earlier analysis of roughly 590 of the donors called V segments functional above 56.7% productive rearrangements and segregating when the between-donor standard deviation exceeded 5%. A statistical classification framework was built for diagnosing cytomegalovirus status from the catalog of TCR beta chain sequences. In a later analysis, TCR nucleotide sequences were compared against IMGT/GENE-DB human TR gene sequences so that V and J genes could be assigned. In a later analysis, CDR3 sequences and most-parsimonious VDJ recombination scenarios were assigned using the TCRdist pipeline. In a later analysis, every TCR beta chain was defined by the combination of its CDR3 amino acid sequence and its V-gene family, and reads without a unique V-gene family were dropped. A later analysis removed roughly 590 highly shared, low-generation-probability nucleotide sequences to deal with suspected cross-contamination and a sequencing artifact. For each public chain, a later analysis derived a clonal expansion index from normalized ranks of inferred template counts within each repertoire. In a later analysis, generation probabilities were computed with a VDJ recombination model fitted to out-of-frame rearrangements, and the resulting probabilities were checked against IGoR. A later analysis scored TCR-TCR, TCR-HLA and TCR-CMV co-occurrence with hypergeometric tests, applying a repertoire-size bias correction to TCR pairs. To estimate false discovery rates, a later analysis permuted the HLA or CMV assignments 20 times. In a later analysis, co-occurring TCRs were grouped using DBSCAN, and TCRdist sequence similarity was added for clustering within HLA-allele-positive subsets. Co-occurrence clustering excluded repertoires with fewer than 30,000 or more than 120,000 public chains, plus five with anomalous nucleotide sharing. This immuneACCESS table, as held by TCRdb, lists in-frame sequences with V and J called but not all clones. Of the missing ones, under half trace to an unresolved V gene in checked studies; the others have no known cause. V and J calls and clone size follow that table, whereas D and trimming were derived from the DNA. Recorded for this sample are just over 150,000 clones; around 80% of them occurred a single time. The leading ten clones occupy around 2% of the sample.

The CDR3 numbers 13 residues from cysteine through phenylalanine. Just the 39-base CDR3 DNA is kept, in frame starting at base 1. Per the germline V gene, SQVTM is the CDR1 and ANQGSEA is the CDR2. V is reduced by 4 bases and J by 2 bases, leaving a spacing of 10 bases between them. The cohort consisted of hundreds of healthy bone marrow donors. All cohort members were sampled while nominally healthy, although unrecorded immune exposures were likely present. The donor tested CMV seronegative and was one of the 352 seronegative cohort members. Every donor gave a peripheral blood sample, and the peripheral blood mononuclear cells from that sample were used for TCR beta sequencing. The Qiagen DNeasy Blood Extraction Kit was used to extract genomic DNA from the blood cell samples.

The sample taken for sequencing was PBMCs. The TCR originated in a man between 18 and 35 years old in good health and CMV-seronegative. The V and J genes are TRBV29-1 and TRBJ2-3; the best D guess is TRBD2, with 6 bases matching. The DNA is as follows: TGCAGCGTTGGCCGGGACTCCACAGATACGCAGTATTTT. Translated, it reads CSVGRDSTDTQYF.